Each of the 25 T cell receptor beta chains below was sequenced from the same sample in a study of blood T cells in healthy people across ages. The second PCR ran about 6 to 12 cycles with a sample-barcoded 5' primer and J-beta primers. MiXCR was run by TCRdb on the 5' RACE reads, yielding one entry per CDR3 protein. The sample shows under 800,000 distinct CDR3 sequences, 21% of them seen only once. Sequenced sample: blood. The receptors were gathered from a man between 65 and 79 years old in good health.

The chain carries TRBV13 and TRBJ1-1, with D maybe TRBD1 (6 bases). Per the germline V gene, CDR1 is PRHDT and CDR2 is FYEKMQ (reference sequence). This CDR3 spans 15 amino acids. V shed 5 bases and J shed 4 bases, with 17 bases lying between them. The CDR3 loop is CASSDNTGFGTEAFF. CDR3 in DNA: TGTGCCAGCAGCGACAATACAGGGTTCGGCACTGAAGCTTTCTTT.

This clonotype was recorded a few times. The chain joins TRBV12-3 or TRBV12-4 to TRBJ2-1, with 8 nucleotides matching TRBD2. J lost 6 bases, V lost 6 bases, and 10 bases had no gene match. This CDR3 contains 15 residues. This CDR3 reads CASSSRGLVSNEQFF. CDR3 DNA: TGTGCCAGCAGCTCCCGGGGACTAGTAAGCAATGAGCAGTTCTTC.

Many counts were recorded for this clonotype. The chain recombines TRBV6-2 or TRBV6-3 with TRBJ2-7; D call uncertain. This CDR3 has 12 amino acids. The V and J ends lost 6 bases and 0 bases respectively, with 6 bases between them. From germline, CDR1 is MNHEY and CDR2 SVGEGT. In DNA form, the CDR3 reads TGTGCCAGCAGGACGGACTCCTACGAGCAGTACTTC. It translates to CASRTDSYEQYF.

The V gene is TRBV20-1, the J gene TRBJ1-6; maybe TRBD1 (6 bases). Trimming cost V 8 bases and J 9 bases, with 14 bases left between them. From germline, CDR1 is DFQATT and CDR2 SNEGSKA (reference sequence). This CDR3 region has 12 residues. Written as DNA, the CDR3 is TGCAGTACTGGCGAGGGGGTTTCACCCCTCCACTTT. It specifies CSTGEGVSPLHF.

This clonotype was counted a few times. This chain links TRBV3-1 with TRBJ2-5; D may match TRBD1 or TRBD2 (5 bases each). Germline CDR1 reads LGHDT; CDR2 reads YNNKEL (reference sequence). V dropped 5 bases and J dropped 3 bases, with 10 bases sitting between them. This CDR3 is 13 amino acids long. The CDR3 region has the DNA TGTGCCAGCAGCAATCGGGGCGAAGAGACCCAGTACTTC. This encodes CASSNRGEETQYF.

CDR3 amino acids: CATSDGKPGQGIFYEQYF. The DNA for the CDR3 is TGTGCCACCAGTGATGGAAAGCCGGGACAGGGTATTTTCTACGAGCAGTACTTC. This rearrangement joins TRBV24-1 to TRBJ2-7, with 9 nucleotides matching TRBD1. The V and J ends lost 3 bases and 3 bases, in that order; junction bases with no gene match: 14. The length of the CDR3 is 18 residues. The germline V gene has CDR1 KGHDR and CDR2 SFDVKD.

The chain has TRBV7-3 and TRBJ2-2, with TRBD1 as a possible D gene (6 bases). This CDR3 contains 14 residues. Germline loops: CDR1 SGHTA, CDR2 FQGTGA. Trimming took 6 bases from V and 7 from J, leaving 15 bases between them. The CDR3 region has the DNA TGTGCCAGCAGGGTTGGACAGAGGAGCGGGGAGCTGTTTTTT. It codes for CASRVGQRSGELFF.

The chain couples TRBV12-3 or TRBV12-4 to TRBJ2-5; D possibly corresponds to TRBD1 (7 bases). The CDR3 sequence is 16 residues long. Trimming took 3 bases from V and 4 from J, leaving 18 bases between them. CDR3 nucleotide sequence: TGTGCCAGCAGTTTCGCGGCCACCCAGGGGGGAGAGACCCAGTACTTC. This sequence encodes CASSFAATQGGETQYF.

Concerning this clonotype: At one of its ends the junction is not consistent with the germline gene, which may arise from a read error. The V gene is TRBV28, the J gene TRBJ1-6; 7 nucleotides agree with TRBD1. CDR3 length: 13 residues. Germline V gene data show CDR1 as MDHEN and CDR2 as SYDVKM. The CDR3 spells CASSLTGSGPLRF. The CDR3 bases are TGTGCCAGCAGTTTGACAGGGTCCGGACCCCTCCGCTTT.

The CDR3 protein is CASSPQSGANVLTF. The CDR3, as DNA: TGTGCCAGCAGCCCTCAATCTGGGGCCAACGTCCTGACTTTC. The chain employs TRBV7-3 and TRBJ2-6; D not certain. Looked up from germline, CDR1 is SGHTA and CDR2 is FQGTGA. Trimming stripped 5 bases from V and 1 base from J, with 6 bases between. This CDR3 has 14 amino acids.

This rearrangement joins TRBV4-3 to TRBJ2-1, with TRBD2 as a possible D gene (6 bases). Trimming cost V 0 bases and J 2 bases, with 8 bases left between them. Germline CDR1 is LGHNA and CDR2 is YSLEER. The CDR3 has 15 amino acids. The CDR3 reads CASSQDGGTYNEQFF. The CDR3 bases are TGCGCCAGCAGCCAAGACGGCGGGACCTACAATGAGCAGTTCTTC.

The rearrangement joins TRBV20-1 to TRBJ1-2, with 8 bases identical to TRBD1. Germline loops: CDR1 DFQATT, CDR2 SNEGSKA (reference sequence). CDR3 size: 13 residues. V was clipped by 1 base and J by 3 bases; unmatched bases: 1. CDR3 DNA: TGCAGTGCTAGAGTACAGGGGGACTATGGCTACACCTTC. Translated: CSARVQGDYGYTF.

This clonotype was seen only a few times. The chain recombines TRBV20-1 with TRBJ2-7; maybe TRBD2 (5 bases). The CDR3 covers 16 residues. V gave up 2 bases and J gave up 0 bases, with 17 bases separating them. CDR1 DFQATT and CDR2 SNEGSKA come from the germline V gene (reference sequence). The DNA for the CDR3 is TGCAGTGCTAGAAACCCGTCCAGCGGTAGCTCCTACGAGCAGTACTTC. This encodes CSARNPSSGSSYEQYF.

This chain links TRBV2 with TRBJ2-5; 7 positions agree with TRBD2. The CDR3 length is 15 residues. V gave up 4 bases and J gave up 3 bases; unmatched junction bases: 8. CDR1 is SNHLY, CDR2 FYNNEI, per germline. The CDR3 sequence is CASSGVGGSKETQYF. In nucleotides, the CDR3 is TGTGCCAGCAGTGGAGTGGGCGGGAGTAAAGAGACCCAGTACTTC. The variable domain in full, with the rest retrieved from reference TRBV2 and TRBJ2-5, is EPEVTQTPSHQVTQMGQEVILRCVPISNHLYFYWYRQILGQKVEFLVSFYNNEISEKSEIFDDQFSVERPDGSNFTLKIRSTKLEDSAMYFCASSGVGGSKETQYFGPGTRLLVL.

The chain has TRBV5-1 and TRBJ2-6; D unclear. The CDR3 extends over 16 amino acids. V was trimmed by 3 bases and J by 0 bases, leaving 10 bases between them. Per germline, CDR1 SGHRS and CDR2 YFSETQ. The CDR3 DNA is TGCGCCAGCAGCTCTCAGGTTTTCTCTGGGGCCAACGTCCTGACTTTC. Protein product: CASSSQVFSGANVLTF.

The table lists this clonotype with a few counts. A much larger clone lies a single base off, so this may be a read error. V and J are TRBV29-1 and TRBJ1-2, with 10 bases fitting TRBD1. Germline CDR1 and CDR2: SQVTM and ANQGSEA. The CDR3 loop spans 15 amino acids. Here the CDR3 reads CRVEWDRGTNYGYTF. The CDR3 nucleotides read TGCCGCGTTGAATGGGACAGGGGAACTAACTATGGCTACACCTTC.

The chain has TRBV7-2 and TRBJ2-5; D is ambiguous. Near its end, the DNA agrees better with TRBJ2-7, so the J call may be wrong. This CDR3 is built from 14 residues. Per germline, CDR1 SGHTA and CDR2 FQGNSA. As DNA, the CDR3 is TGTGCCAGCAGCTACGGGTTTGTCTCCTACGAGCAGTACTTC. Its protein is CASSYGFVSYEQYF.

This clonotype was counted only a few times. The chain employs TRBV20-1 and TRBJ1-5, with D unresolved. This CDR3 region has 12 residues. Looked up from germline, CDR1 is DFQATT and CDR2 is SNEGSKA (reference sequence). V was trimmed by 2 bases and J by 1 base, leaving 3 bases between them. CDR3 sequence (DNA): TGCAGTGCTAGATACAGCAATCAGCCCCAGCATTTT. Amino acids: CSARYSNQPQHF.

This clonotype was observed a few times. This chain links TRBV7-2 with TRBJ2-7; TRBD2 matches 7 bases. Germline CDR1 is SGHTA and CDR2 is FQGNSA. The CDR3 has 15 residues. V was pared by 5 bases and J by 2 bases, with 9 bases of the junction left unmatched. CDR3 loop: CASSESMGLTYEQYF. CDR3 in DNA: TGTGCCAGCAGCGAATCGATGGGACTAACCTACGAGCAGTACTTC. The full variable domain, with the rest looked up from reference TRBV7-2 and TRBJ2-7, is GAGVSQSPSNKVTEKGKDVELRCDPISGHTALYWYRQSLGQGLEFLIYFQGNSAPDKSGLPSDRFSAERTGGSVSTLTIQRTQQEDSAVYLCASSESMGLTYEQYFGPGTRLTVT.

The rearrangement links TRBV6-2 or TRBV6-3 to TRBJ2-3; 13 nucleotides match TRBD2. The V gene end was trimmed by 2 bases and the J gene end by 3 bases; junction bases not matched to a gene: 2. The CDR3 totals 16 residues. From germline, CDR1 is MNHEY and CDR2 SVGEGT. The CDR3 reads CASSYGLAGVTDTQYF. The CDR3, as DNA: TGTGCCAGCAGTTACGGACTAGCGGGAGTTACAGATACGCAGTATTTT.

The chain uses TRBV2 and TRBJ2-6; D is unresolved. V was pared by 4 bases and J by 4 bases, with 5 bases between. This CDR3 is built from 13 residues. Germline V lookup: CDR1 SNHLY, CDR2 FYNNEI. DNA of the CDR3: TGTGCCAGCAGTGTTCGAGGGGCCAACGTCCTGACTTTC. The encoded protein is CASSVRGANVLTF.

The rearrangement joins TRBV28 to TRBJ2-1; 7 bases are shared with TRBD2. This CDR3 has 11 amino acids. The ends lost 6 bases at V and 8 bases at J; junction bases unmatched: 1. Germline loops: CDR1 MDHEN, CDR2 SYDVKM. CDR3 DNA sequence: TGTGCCAGCAGAGGGAGGGATGAGCAGTTCTTC. Its protein product is CASRGRDEQFF.

This chain links TRBV5-1 with TRBJ2-5; 7 nucleotides line up with TRBD1. The better agreement between TRBJ2-1 and the DNA end casts doubt on the J call. The CDR3 loop spans 14 amino acids. Germline V gene data show CDR1 as SGHRS and CDR2 as YFSETQ. The CDR3 coding sequence is TGCGCCAGCAGTCCTACCACAGGGGTCAATGAGCAGTTCTTC. This gives the protein CASSPTTGVNEQFF.

The rearrangement uses TRBV11-2 and TRBJ2-3, with 10 bases aligning to TRBD2. V lost 5 bases, J lost 6 bases, and 11 bases stayed unmatched. This CDR3 region has 16 residues. Germline V lookup: CDR1 SGHAT, CDR2 FQNNGV. CDR3: CASSARLAGVGDTQYF. In nucleotides, the CDR3 is TGTGCCAGCAGCGCAAGGCTAGCGGGAGTTGGGGATACGCAGTATTTT.

The rearrangement links TRBV5-6 to TRBJ2-1, with D perhaps matching TRBD1 (5 bases). Per the germline V gene, CDR1 is SGHDT and CDR2 is YYEEEE. The V end was cut by 4 bases, the J end by 5 bases, with 13 bases between. The CDR3 extends over 14 amino acids. The CDR3 bases are TGTGCCAGCAGCCCCGGACATTGGGACAATGAGCAGTTCTTC. Translation gives CASSPGHWDNEQFF.